The present entry profiles one TCR beta chain with its context. The antigen is undetermined. The sample originates from a study of cytotoxic CD8 clonotypes in ibrutinib-treated CLL. The study, taken as a whole, reports: The clonality rise at ibrutinib response reflected private clonotype expansion. Clonality was higher at ibrutinib response and returned toward baseline at progression.

The intended depth for sequencing was 1 in 200,000 to 1 in 1 million T cells. Sequenced by immunoSEQ multiplex PCR; TCRdb stores in-frame clones only, minus some. The repertoire holds some 300,000 clones, with more than 65% as singletons. The CDR3 covers 12 residues. Trimming took off 7 bases at V and 1 base at J, with 9 bases between the two ends. CDR1 and CDR2 from the germline V gene are SQVTM and ANQGSEA. Approximately 2.2 micrograms of genomic DNA from cryopreserved PBMCs went into TCR beta libraries. The rearrangement links TRBV29-1 to TRBJ2-3; D is possibly TRBD1 (5 bases). The material sequenced was PBMCs, taken before ibrutinib treatment. This TCR was sampled from a human donor with chronic lymphocytic leukemia. CDR3 region: CSGEGGTDTQYF. In nucleotides, the CDR3 is TGCAGCGGGGAAGGGGGCACAGATACGCAGTATTTT.